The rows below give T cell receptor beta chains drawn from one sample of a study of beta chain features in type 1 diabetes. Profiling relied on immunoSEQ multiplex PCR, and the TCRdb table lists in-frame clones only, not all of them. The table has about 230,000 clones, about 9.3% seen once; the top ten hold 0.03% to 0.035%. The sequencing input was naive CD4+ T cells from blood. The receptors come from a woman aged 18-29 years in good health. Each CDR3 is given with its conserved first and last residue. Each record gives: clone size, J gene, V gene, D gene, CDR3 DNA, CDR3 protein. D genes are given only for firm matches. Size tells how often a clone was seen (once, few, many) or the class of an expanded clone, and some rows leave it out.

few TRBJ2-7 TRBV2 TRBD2 TGTGCCAGCAGTGACCTAGCGGGGGGAGAGCAGTACTTC CASSDLAGGEQYF
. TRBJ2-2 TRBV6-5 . TGTGCCAGCAGTATCCTTTTCGGGAGGGAGCTGTTTTTT CASSILFGRELFF
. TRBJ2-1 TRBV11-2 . TGTGCCAGCAGCTTAGATAGGGGCTCCTACAATGAGCAGTTCTTC CASSLDRGSYNEQFF
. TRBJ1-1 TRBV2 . TGTGCCAGCACCCTGTACCAGGCAGCGGACACTGAAGCTTTCTTT CASTLYQAADTEAFF
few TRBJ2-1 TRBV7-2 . TGTGCCAGCAGCTTAGGCGAATACAATGAGCAGTTCTTC CASSLGEYNEQFF
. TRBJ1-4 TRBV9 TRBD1 TGTGCCAGCAGCGTAACCCCGGGACAGGGGCTAACTAATGAAAAACTGTTTTTT CASSVTPGQGLTNEKLFF
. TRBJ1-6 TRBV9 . TGTGCCAGCAGCGTAGGACAGCCTACTTCACCCCTCCACTTT CASSVGQPTSPLHF
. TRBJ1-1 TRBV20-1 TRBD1 TGCAGTGCCCAGGACAGGACTGAAGCTTTCTTT CSAQDRTEAFF
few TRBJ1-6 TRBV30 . TGTGCCTGTTCATCAGGCGAACCATATAATTCACCCCTCCACTTT CACSSGEPYNSPLHF
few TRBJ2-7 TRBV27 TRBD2 TGTGCCAGCAGCAACCGACGGGAGGGCGGCGAGCAGTACTTC CASSNRREGGEQYF
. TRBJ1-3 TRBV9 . TGTGCCAGCAGCGTAGACAGCGGAAACACCATATATTTT CASSVDSGNTIYF
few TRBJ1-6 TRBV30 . TGTGCCTGGAGTGGCGGCCGGACATGGGTATCACCCCTCCACTTT CAWSGGRTWVSPLHF
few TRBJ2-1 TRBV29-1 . TGCAGCGTGGCGGTCAGACTATCATCCTACAATGAGCAGTTCTTC CSVAVRLSSYNEQFF
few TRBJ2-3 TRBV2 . TGTGCCAGCAGTCGCAGGGATGGGGCCACAGATACGCAGTATTTT CASSRRDGATDTQYF
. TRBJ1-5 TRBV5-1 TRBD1 TGCGCCAGCAGCCCCGGGACAGGGGGTCTCTTGGGCAATCAGCCCCAGCATTTT CASSPGTGGLLGNQPQHF
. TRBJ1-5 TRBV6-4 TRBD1 TGTGCCAGCAGTGACTTAGTACAGGGGGTAAATCAGCCCCAGCATTTT CASSDLVQGVNQPQHF
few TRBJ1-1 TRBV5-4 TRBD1 TGTGCCAGCAGCCCTGGACAGGGATCGGAGACTGAAGCTTTCTTT CASSPGQGSETEAFF
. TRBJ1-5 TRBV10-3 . TGTGCCACGACAGAGTATAGCAATCAGCCCCAGCATTTT CATTEYSNQPQHF
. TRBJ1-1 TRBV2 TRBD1 TGTGCCAGCAAGACGACAGGGAGGCCGGAAGCTTTCTTT CASKTTGRPEAFF
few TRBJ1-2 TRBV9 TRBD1 TGTGCCAGCAGCGTAAGGAACAGGGGGTACTATGGCTACACCTTC CASSVRNRGYYGYTF
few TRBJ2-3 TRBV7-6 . TGTGCCAGCAGCCTGGAGGGTCTACCCTCAAGCACAGATACGCAGTATTTT CASSLEGLPSSTDTQYF
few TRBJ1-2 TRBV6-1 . TGTGCCAGCGAAGACGGGGGGGGGATCGGCTACACCTTC CASEDGGGIGYTF
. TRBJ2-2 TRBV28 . TGTGCCAGCCGAGGGGGTGACTTCGGCACCGGGGAGCTGTTTTTT CASRGGDFGTGELFF
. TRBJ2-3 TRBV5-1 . TGCGCCAGCAGCTTGGACGGGAATCGCGCAGATACGCAGTATTTT CASSLDGNRADTQYF